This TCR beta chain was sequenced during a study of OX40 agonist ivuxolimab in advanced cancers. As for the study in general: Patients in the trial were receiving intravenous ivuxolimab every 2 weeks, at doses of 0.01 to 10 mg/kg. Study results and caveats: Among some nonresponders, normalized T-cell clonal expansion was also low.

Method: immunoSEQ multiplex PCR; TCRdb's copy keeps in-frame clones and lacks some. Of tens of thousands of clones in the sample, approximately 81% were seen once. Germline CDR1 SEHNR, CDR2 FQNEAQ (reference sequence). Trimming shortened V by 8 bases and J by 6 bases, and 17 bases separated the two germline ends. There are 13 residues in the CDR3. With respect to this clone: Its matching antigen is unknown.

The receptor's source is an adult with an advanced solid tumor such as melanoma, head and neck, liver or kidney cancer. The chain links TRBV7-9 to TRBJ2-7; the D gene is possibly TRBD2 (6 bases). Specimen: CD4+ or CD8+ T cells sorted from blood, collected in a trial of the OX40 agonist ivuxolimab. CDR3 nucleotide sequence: TGTGCCAGCCGGGTAGGAGGGAATGGCGAGCAGTACTTC. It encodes CASRVGGNGEQYF. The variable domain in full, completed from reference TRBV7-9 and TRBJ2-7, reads DTGVSQNPRHKITKRGQNVTFRCDPISEHNRLYWYRQTLGQGPEFLTYFQNEAQLEKSRLLSDRFSAERPKGSFSTLEIQRTEQGDSAMYLCASRVGGNGEQYFGPGTRLTVT.